This is a list of T cell receptor beta chains from one sample in a study of T cell changes during pregnancy in multiple sclerosis. This table comes from immunoSEQ multiplex PCR, and its TCRdb copy is limited to in-frame clones, with some not included. The sample yields more than 80,000 clones, about 96% seen once. The sample in question was peripheral blood, obtained in the second trimester of pregnancy. These receptors all come from a female donor with multiple sclerosis, enrolled in a pregnancy study. The CDR3 runs from the conserved cysteine through the conserved F or W. The D gene is left open where the match is weak. Clone size is given for some rows only: seen once, a few or many times, or a class if the clone is expanded.

j_call: TRBJ1-3; clone_size: -; d_call: -; v_call: TRBV6-5; cdr3_aa: CASTQARGNTIYF; cdr3_nt: TGTGCCAGCACTCAAGCTAGGGGAAACACCATATATTTT
j_call: TRBJ2-3; clone_size: -; d_call: -; v_call: TRBV10-2; cdr3_aa: CASSETSFPDTQYF; cdr3_nt: TGCGCCAGCAGTGAGACTAGCTTCCCAGATACGCAGTATTTT
j_call: TRBJ2-1; clone_size: -; d_call: -; v_call: TRBV7-7; cdr3_aa: CASSPAGALTYNEQFF; cdr3_nt: TGTGCCAGCAGCCCCGCTGGGGCGCTAACGTACAATGAGCAGTTCTTC
j_call: TRBJ2-1; clone_size: -; d_call: TRBD1; v_call: TRBV2; cdr3_aa: CASSLTGGGYNEQFF; cdr3_nt: TGTGCCAGCAGTCTGACAGGGGGCGGTTACAATGAGCAGTTCTTC
j_call: TRBJ2-3; clone_size: -; d_call: TRBD2; v_call: TRBV28; cdr3_aa: CASSLVLAGVPDTQYF; cdr3_nt: TGTGCCAGCAGTTTAGTGCTAGCGGGAGTGCCAGATACGCAGTATTTT
j_call: TRBJ2-7; clone_size: -; d_call: -; v_call: TRBV5-6; cdr3_aa: CASSIRGHGYEQYF; cdr3_nt: TGTGCCAGCAGCATCAGGGGTCATGGCTACGAGCAGTACTTC
j_call: TRBJ2-7; clone_size: -; d_call: -; v_call: TRBV28; cdr3_aa: CATRSNGRAYEQYF; cdr3_nt: TGTGCCACACGCAGCAACGGGAGAGCGTACGAGCAGTACTTC
j_call: TRBJ2-5; clone_size: -; d_call: -; v_call: TRBV28; cdr3_aa: CASTRGGVVETQYF; cdr3_nt: TGTGCCAGTACCCGCGGGGGCGTTGTGGAGACCCAGTACTTC
j_call: TRBJ1-1; clone_size: once; d_call: -; v_call: TRBV7-3; cdr3_aa: CASSLTGDTEAFF; cdr3_nt: TGTGCCAGCAGCTTAACCGGAGACACTGAAGCTTTCTTT
j_call: TRBJ2-3; clone_size: -; d_call: -; v_call: TRBV9; cdr3_aa: CASSVGGLPDTQYF; cdr3_nt: TGTGCCAGCAGCGTAGGAGGCCTCCCAGATACGCAGTATTTT
j_call: TRBJ1-4; clone_size: -; d_call: -; v_call: TRBV29-1; cdr3_aa: CSASSRSATNEKLFF; cdr3_nt: TGCAGCGCCTCGAGTCGATCGGCAACTAATGAAAAACTGTTTTTT
j_call: TRBJ2-7; clone_size: -; d_call: -; v_call: TRBV5-1; cdr3_aa: CASHGGYGSYEQYF; cdr3_nt: TGCGCCAGCCACGGGGGTTATGGGTCTTACGAGCAGTACTTC
j_call: TRBJ2-7; clone_size: -; d_call: TRBD2; v_call: TRBV7-9; cdr3_aa: CASSPTSGSLGEQYF; cdr3_nt: TGTGCCAGCAGCCCCACTAGCGGGAGCTTAGGAGAGCAGTACTTC
j_call: TRBJ2-3; clone_size: few; d_call: -; v_call: TRBV6-4; cdr3_aa: CASSAGATDTQYF; cdr3_nt: TGTGCCAGCAGTGCGGGAGCCACAGATACGCAGTATTTT
j_call: TRBJ2-5; clone_size: -; d_call: TRBD2; v_call: TRBV28; cdr3_aa: CASSLFPSGRAGQETQYF; cdr3_nt: TGTGCCAGCAGTTTATTTCCTAGCGGGAGGGCGGGCCAAGAGACCCAGTACTTC
j_call: TRBJ1-1; clone_size: few; d_call: -; v_call: TRBV7-8; cdr3_aa: CASSLGPRGAEAFF; cdr3_nt: TGTGCCAGCAGCTTAGGCCCTAGGGGCGCTGAAGCTTTCTTT
j_call: TRBJ2-3; clone_size: -; d_call: -; v_call: TRBV18; cdr3_aa: CASSPIDVGGTQYF; cdr3_nt: TGTGCCAGCTCACCCATCGATGTCGGTGGTACGCAGTATTTT
j_call: TRBJ2-1; clone_size: -; d_call: -; v_call: TRBV10-3; cdr3_aa: CAISEGRGSYNEQFF; cdr3_nt: TGTGCCATCAGTGAAGGCAGGGGCTCCTACAATGAGCAGTTCTTC
j_call: TRBJ2-7; clone_size: -; d_call: -; v_call: TRBV9; cdr3_aa: CASSVGVGGGYEQYF; cdr3_nt: TGTGCCAGCAGCGTAGGGGTGGGAGGGGGCTACGAGCAGTACTTC
j_call: TRBJ2-7; clone_size: -; d_call: -; v_call: TRBV27; cdr3_aa: CASSWGRSAYEQYF; cdr3_nt: TGTGCCAGCAGTTGGGGGAGGTCTGCCTACGAGCAGTACTTC
j_call: TRBJ2-7; clone_size: -; d_call: TRBD1; v_call: TRBV2; cdr3_aa: CASSEERDRGGREQYF; cdr3_nt: TGTGCCAGCAGTGAAGAAAGGGACAGGGGGGGCCGCGAGCAGTACTTC
j_call: TRBJ2-1; clone_size: -; d_call: TRBD1; v_call: TRBV7-8; cdr3_aa: CASSGIQGDEQFF; cdr3_nt: TGTGCCAGCAGCGGCATACAGGGGGACGAGCAGTTCTTC
j_call: TRBJ1-1; clone_size: -; d_call: -; v_call: TRBV28; cdr3_aa: CASSLRGGMAEAFF; cdr3_nt: TGTGCCAGCAGCCTAAGAGGAGGGATGGCTGAAGCTTTCTTT
j_call: TRBJ1-5; clone_size: -; d_call: -; v_call: TRBV7-8; cdr3_aa: CASRQDFFGNQPQHF; cdr3_nt: TGTGCCAGCAGACAAGACTTCTTCGGAAATCAGCCCCAGCATTTT
j_call: TRBJ1-3; clone_size: once; d_call: -; v_call: TRBV29-1; cdr3_aa: CSVGNPPSRGTGNTIYF; cdr3_nt: TGCAGCGTGGGAAACCCCCCGTCACGGGGAACTGGAAACACCATATATTTT
j_call: TRBJ1-2; clone_size: -; d_call: -; v_call: TRBV25-1; cdr3_aa: CASRGEVGYGYTF; cdr3_nt: TGTGCCAGCAGAGGGGAGGTTGGCTATGGCTACACCTTC
j_call: TRBJ2-1; clone_size: -; d_call: -; v_call: TRBV5-4; cdr3_aa: CASSLPSSFFNEQFF; cdr3_nt: TGTGCCAGCAGCTTACCTAGCTCGTTCTTTAATGAGCAGTTCTTC
j_call: TRBJ2-7; clone_size: -; d_call: TRBD2; v_call: TRBV10-3; cdr3_aa: CATQFGTSGSYEQYF; cdr3_nt: TGTGCCACCCAGTTCGGGACTAGCGGGAGCTACGAGCAGTACTTC
j_call: TRBJ2-3; clone_size: -; d_call: TRBD2; v_call: TRBV4-3; cdr3_aa: CASSQLLGLAGGASTDTQYF; cdr3_nt: TGCGCCAGCAGCCAACTCCTCGGCCTAGCGGGAGGGGCTAGCACAGATACGCAGTATTTT
j_call: TRBJ2-1; clone_size: -; d_call: TRBD2; v_call: TRBV29-1; cdr3_aa: CSVDLSGDYNEQFF; cdr3_nt: TGCAGCGTTGATCTGAGCGGGGACTACAATGAGCAGTTCTTC
j_call: TRBJ2-7; clone_size: -; d_call: -; v_call: TRBV11-2; cdr3_aa: CASSFGGDEQYF; cdr3_nt: TGTGCCAGCAGCTTTGGCGGTGACGAGCAGTACTTC
j_call: TRBJ2-1; clone_size: -; d_call: -; v_call: TRBV7-2; cdr3_aa: CASSWNSGSYNEQFF; cdr3_nt: TGTGCCAGCAGCTGGAATAGCGGCTCCTACAATGAGCAGTTCTTC
j_call: TRBJ1-1; clone_size: -; d_call: -; v_call: TRBV18; cdr3_aa: CASSPPLDTTNTEAFF; cdr3_nt: TGTGCCAGCTCACCACCTCTCGACACAACTAACACTGAAGCTTTCTTT
j_call: TRBJ2-3; clone_size: -; d_call: -; v_call: TRBV5-1; cdr3_aa: CASSPRTGTDTQYF; cdr3_nt: TGCGCCAGCAGCCCGAGGACAGGCACAGATACGCAGTATTTT
j_call: TRBJ2-3; clone_size: -; d_call: TRBD1; v_call: TRBV19; cdr3_aa: CASMKGQGITDTQYF; cdr3_nt: TGTGCCAGTATGAAGGGACAGGGAATCACAGATACGCAGTATTTT
j_call: TRBJ2-3; clone_size: -; d_call: -; v_call: TRBV4-3; cdr3_aa: CASSRSGDTQYF; cdr3_nt: TGCGCCAGCAGTCGAAGCGGGGATACGCAGTATTTT
j_call: TRBJ1-2; clone_size: -; d_call: -; v_call: TRBV5-5; cdr3_aa: CASSYRVRYYGYTF; cdr3_nt: TGTGCCAGCAGCTACAGGGTTAGGTACTATGGCTACACCTTC
j_call: TRBJ2-3; clone_size: -; d_call: -; v_call: TRBV19; cdr3_aa: CASTRGRGVADTQYF; cdr3_nt: TGTGCCAGTACCAGAGGGCGTGGGGTAGCAGATACGCAGTATTTT
j_call: TRBJ1-3; clone_size: -; d_call: -; v_call: TRBV13; cdr3_aa: CASSLGTSGNTIYF; cdr3_nt: TGTGCCAGCAGCTTAGGAACAAGTGGAAACACCATATATTTT
j_call: TRBJ2-7; clone_size: -; d_call: -; v_call: TRBV4-1; cdr3_aa: CASSHGSVYEQYF; cdr3_nt: TGCGCCAGCAGCCACGGGAGCGTCTACGAGCAGTACTTC
j_call: TRBJ2-1; clone_size: once; d_call: TRBD2; v_call: TRBV4-1; cdr3_aa: CASSQDPLAGVPFF; cdr3_nt: TGCGCCAGCAGCCAAGATCCCCTAGCGGGAGTCCCGTTCTTC
j_call: TRBJ1-4; clone_size: -; d_call: -; v_call: TRBV4-2; cdr3_aa: CASSQERWAATNEKLFF; cdr3_nt: TGTGCCAGCAGCCAAGAACGGTGGGCAGCAACTAATGAAAAACTGTTTTTT
j_call: TRBJ1-3; clone_size: -; d_call: TRBD1; v_call: TRBV5-1; cdr3_aa: CASSFTLQGAGNTIYF; cdr3_nt: TGCGCCAGCAGCTTTACCTTACAGGGGGCTGGAAACACCATATATTTT
j_call: TRBJ2-1; clone_size: -; d_call: -; v_call: TRBV6-1; cdr3_aa: CASSRVYNEQFF; cdr3_nt: TGTGCCAGCAGCCGCGTCTACAATGAGCAGTTCTTC
j_call: TRBJ2-5; clone_size: -; d_call: -; v_call: TRBV5-6; cdr3_aa: CASSLDGRGREETQYF; cdr3_nt: TGTGCCAGCAGCCTGGACGGAAGGGGAAGGGAAGAGACCCAGTACTTC